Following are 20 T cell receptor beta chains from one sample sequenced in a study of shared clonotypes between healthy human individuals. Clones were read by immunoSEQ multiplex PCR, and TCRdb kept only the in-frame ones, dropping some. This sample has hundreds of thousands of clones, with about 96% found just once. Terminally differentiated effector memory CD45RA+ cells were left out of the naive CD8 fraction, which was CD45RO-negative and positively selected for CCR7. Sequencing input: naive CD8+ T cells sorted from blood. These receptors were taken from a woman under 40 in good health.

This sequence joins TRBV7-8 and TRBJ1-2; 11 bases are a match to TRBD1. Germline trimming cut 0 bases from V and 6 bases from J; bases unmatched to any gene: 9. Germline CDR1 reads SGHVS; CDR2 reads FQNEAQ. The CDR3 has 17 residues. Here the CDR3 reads CASSLAWPGQGVHGYTF. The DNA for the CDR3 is TGTGCCAGCAGCTTAGCGTGGCCGGGACAGGGGGTTCATGGCTACACCTTC.

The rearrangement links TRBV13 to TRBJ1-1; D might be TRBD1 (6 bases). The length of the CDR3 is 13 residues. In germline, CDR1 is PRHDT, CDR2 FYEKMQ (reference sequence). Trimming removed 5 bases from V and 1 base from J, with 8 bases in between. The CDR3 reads CASSGQPNTEAFF. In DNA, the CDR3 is TGTGCCAGCAGCGGACAGCCGAACACTGAAGCTTTCTTT.

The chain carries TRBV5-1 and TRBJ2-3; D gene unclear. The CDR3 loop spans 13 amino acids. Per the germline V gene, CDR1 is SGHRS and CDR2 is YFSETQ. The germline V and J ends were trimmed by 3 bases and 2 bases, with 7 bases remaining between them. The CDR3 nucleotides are TGCGCCAGCAGCTCCGGTACCACAGATACGCAGTATTTT. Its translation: CASSSGTTDTQYF.

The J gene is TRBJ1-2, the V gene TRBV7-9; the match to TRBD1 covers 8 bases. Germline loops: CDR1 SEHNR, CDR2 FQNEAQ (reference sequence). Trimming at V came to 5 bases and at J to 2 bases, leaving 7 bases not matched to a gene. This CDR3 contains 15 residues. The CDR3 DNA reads TGTGCCAGCAGCATAGGAACAGGGGGGAACTATGGCTACACCTTC. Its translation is CASSIGTGGNYGYTF.

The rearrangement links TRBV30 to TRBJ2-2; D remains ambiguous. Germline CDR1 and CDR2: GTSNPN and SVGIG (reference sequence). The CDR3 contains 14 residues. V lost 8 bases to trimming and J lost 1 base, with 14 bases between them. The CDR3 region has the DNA TGTGCCACCTTAATCCGTCTGAACACCGGGGAGCTGTTTTTT. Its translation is CATLIRLNTGELFF.

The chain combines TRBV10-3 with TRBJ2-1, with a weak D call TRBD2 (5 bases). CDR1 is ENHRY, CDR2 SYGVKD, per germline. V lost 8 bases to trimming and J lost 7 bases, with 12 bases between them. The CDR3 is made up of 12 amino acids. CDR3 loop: CAISPPGNEQFF. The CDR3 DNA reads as TGTGCCATCTCCCCCCCGGGAAATGAGCAGTTCTTC.

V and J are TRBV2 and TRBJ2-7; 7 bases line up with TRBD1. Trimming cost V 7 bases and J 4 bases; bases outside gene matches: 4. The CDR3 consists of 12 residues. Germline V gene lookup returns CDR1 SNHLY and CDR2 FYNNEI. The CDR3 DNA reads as TGTGCCAGCACGGGGACAGATTACGAGCAGTACTTC. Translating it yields CASTGTDYEQYF.

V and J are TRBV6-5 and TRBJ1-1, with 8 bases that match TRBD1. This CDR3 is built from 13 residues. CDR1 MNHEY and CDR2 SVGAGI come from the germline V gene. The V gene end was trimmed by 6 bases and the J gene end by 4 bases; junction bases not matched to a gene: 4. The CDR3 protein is CASRGQGTTEAFF. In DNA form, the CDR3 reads TGTGCCAGCAGAGGACAGGGAACCACTGAAGCTTTCTTT.

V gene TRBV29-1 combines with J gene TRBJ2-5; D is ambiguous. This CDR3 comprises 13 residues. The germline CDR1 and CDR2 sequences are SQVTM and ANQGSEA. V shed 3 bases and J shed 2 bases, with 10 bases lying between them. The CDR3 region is CSVDRPNQETQYF. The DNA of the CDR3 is TGCAGCGTTGACAGACCGAATCAAGAGACCCAGTACTTC.

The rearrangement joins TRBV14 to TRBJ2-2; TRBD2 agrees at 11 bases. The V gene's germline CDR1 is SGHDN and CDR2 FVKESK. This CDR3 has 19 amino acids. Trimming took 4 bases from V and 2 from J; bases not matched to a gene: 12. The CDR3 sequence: CASSRNLLAGDPNTGELFF. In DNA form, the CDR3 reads TGTGCCAGCAGCCGCAACCTACTAGCGGGAGACCCCAACACCGGGGAGCTGTTTTTT. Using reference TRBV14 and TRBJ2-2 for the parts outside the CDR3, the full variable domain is EAGVTQFPSHSVIEKGQTVTLRCDPISGHDNLYWYRRVMGKEIKFLLHFVKESKQDESGMPNNRFLAERTGGTYSTLKVQPAELEDSGVYFCASSRNLLAGDPNTGELFFGEGSRLTVL.

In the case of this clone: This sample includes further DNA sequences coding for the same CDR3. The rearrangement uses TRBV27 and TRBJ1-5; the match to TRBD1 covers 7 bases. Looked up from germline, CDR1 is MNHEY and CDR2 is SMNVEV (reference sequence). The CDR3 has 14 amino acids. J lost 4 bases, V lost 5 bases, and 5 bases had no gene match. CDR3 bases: TGTGCCAGCAGTCCCCGACAGGGAAATCAGCCCCAGCATTTT. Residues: CASSPRQGNQPQHF.

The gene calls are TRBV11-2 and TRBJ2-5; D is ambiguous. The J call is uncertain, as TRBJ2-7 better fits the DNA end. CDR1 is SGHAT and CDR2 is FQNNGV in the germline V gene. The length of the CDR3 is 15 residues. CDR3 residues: CASSLGGPSSYEQYF. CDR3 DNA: TGTGCCAGCAGCTTAGGTGGCCCAAGCTCCTACGAGCAGTACTTC.

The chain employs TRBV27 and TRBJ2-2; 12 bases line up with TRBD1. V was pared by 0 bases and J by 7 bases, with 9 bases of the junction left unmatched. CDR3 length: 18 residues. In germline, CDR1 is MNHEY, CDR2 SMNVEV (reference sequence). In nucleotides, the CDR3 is TGTGCCAGCAGTTTATCCGAGTTGGGACAGGGGGCCGTCGGGGAGCTGTTTTTT. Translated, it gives CASSLSELGQGAVGELFF.

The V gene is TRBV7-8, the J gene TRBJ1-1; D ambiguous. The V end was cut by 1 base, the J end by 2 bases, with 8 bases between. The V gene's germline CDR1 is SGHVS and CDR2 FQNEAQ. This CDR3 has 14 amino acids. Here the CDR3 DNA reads TGTGCCAGCAGCTTAGAGGAGGGAAACACTGAAGCTTTCTTT. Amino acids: CASSLEEGNTEAFF.

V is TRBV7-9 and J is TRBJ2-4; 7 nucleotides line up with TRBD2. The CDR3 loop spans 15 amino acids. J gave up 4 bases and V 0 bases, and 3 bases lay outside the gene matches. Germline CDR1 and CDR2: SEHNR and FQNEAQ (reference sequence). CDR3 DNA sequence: TGTGCCAGCAGCTTAGCTAGCGGGCGTAAAAACATTCAGTACTTC. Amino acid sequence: CASSLASGRKNIQYF. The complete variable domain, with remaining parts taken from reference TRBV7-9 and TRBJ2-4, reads DTGVSQNPRHKITKRGQNVTFRCDPISEHNRLYWYRQTLGQGPEFLTYFQNEAQLEKSRLLSDRFSAERPKGSFSTLEIQRTEQGDSAMYLCASSLASGRKNIQYFGAGTRLSVL.

The CDR3 DNA is TGCAGCGTTGCGGGGGGCCTCACAGATACGCAGTATTTT. It yields the protein CSVAGGLTDTQYF. V and J are TRBV29-1 and TRBJ2-3; D is perhaps TRBD2 (7 bases). Germline CDR1 reads SQVTM; CDR2 reads ANQGSEA. The CDR3 contains 13 residues. Trimming stripped 4 bases from V and 2 bases from J, with 10 bases between.

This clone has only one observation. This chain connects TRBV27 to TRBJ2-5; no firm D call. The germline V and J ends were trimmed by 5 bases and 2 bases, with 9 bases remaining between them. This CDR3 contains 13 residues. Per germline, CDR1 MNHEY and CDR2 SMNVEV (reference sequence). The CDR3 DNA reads TGTGCCAGCAGTCTTTACCTACAAGAGACCCAGTACTTC. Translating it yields CASSLYLQETQYF.

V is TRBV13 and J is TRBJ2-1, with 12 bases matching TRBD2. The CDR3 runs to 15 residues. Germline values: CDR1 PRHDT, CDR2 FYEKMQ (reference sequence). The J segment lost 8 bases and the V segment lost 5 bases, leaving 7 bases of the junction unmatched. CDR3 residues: CASSPTSGSWDEQFF. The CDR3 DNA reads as TGTGCCAGCAGCCCGACTAGCGGGAGTTGGGATGAGCAGTTCTTC.

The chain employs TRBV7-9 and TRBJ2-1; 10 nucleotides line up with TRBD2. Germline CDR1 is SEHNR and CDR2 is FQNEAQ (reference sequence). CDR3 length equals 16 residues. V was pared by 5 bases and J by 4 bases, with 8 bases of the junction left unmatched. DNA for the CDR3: TGTGCCAGCAGCCAATCGGGAGCGGGAGGGTACAATGAGCAGTTCTTC. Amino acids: CASSQSGAGGYNEQFF.

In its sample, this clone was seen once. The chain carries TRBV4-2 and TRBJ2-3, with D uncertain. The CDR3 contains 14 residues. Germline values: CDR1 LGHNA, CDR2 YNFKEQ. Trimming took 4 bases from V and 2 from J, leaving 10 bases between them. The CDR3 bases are TGTGCCAGCAGCCTGAGCGAGACCACAGATACGCAGTATTTT. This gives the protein CASSLSETTDTQYF.